The 18 T cell receptor beta chains below come from one sample, sequenced in a study of blood T cells in healthy people across ages. It was with a sample-barcoded 5' primer and a J-beta primer mix that a second PCR of about 7 to 12 cycles was run. Via MiXCR, TCRdb re-called the 5' RACE reads, giving one row per CDR3 protein. The sample contains around 1,600,000 distinct CDR3 sequences, roughly two fifths of which appear only once. The sequencing sample was made of blood. The receptors here all came from a woman aged 18-29 years in good health.

This clonotype has a handful of counts. The J gene is TRBJ2-3, the V gene TRBV4-3; D might be TRBD1 or TRBD2, each matching 6 bases. V lost 6 bases and J lost 5, with 30 bases in between. Germline V gives CDR1 LGHNA, CDR2 YSLEER. The CDR3 contains 19 residues. The CDR3 DNA reads as TGCGCCAGCAGGCCCGACCCTTTTTTTGGAGGAGGGGGAGTAGATACGCAGTATTTT. Translated, it gives CASRPDPFFGGGGVDTQYF.

The V gene is TRBV29-1, the J gene TRBJ2-3; possible D gene TRBD2, 6 bases. The CDR3 is 13 amino acids. The V and J ends lost 4 bases and 3 bases respectively, with 11 bases between them. From germline, CDR1 is SQVTM and CDR2 ANQGSEA. DNA for the CDR3: TGCAGCGTTGGCAAAAGCGGGACAGATACGCAGTATTTT. It translates to CSVGKSGTDTQYF.

The chain has TRBV7-6 and TRBJ2-5; maybe TRBD1 (6 bases). The germline CDR1 and CDR2 sequences are SGHVS and FNYEAQ. V was shortened by 3 bases and J by 4 bases, with 18 bases between the two germline ends. This CDR3 comprises 16 residues. The CDR3 is CASSLGAGVSAETQYF. For the CDR3, the DNA is TGTGCCAGCAGCTTGGGAGCAGGGGTGTCGGCAGAGACCCAGTACTTC.

The chain is built from TRBV5-1 and TRBJ1-1; D ambiguous. V lost 4 bases to trimming and J lost 4 bases, with 14 bases between them. This CDR3 region has 14 residues. In germline, CDR1 is SGHRS, CDR2 YFSETQ. In DNA form, the CDR3 reads TGCGCCAGCAGCGTGAAGGGAATGGTCACTGAAGCTTTCTTT. This gives the protein CASSVKGMVTEAFF.

This clonotype has a handful of counts. CDR3 DNA: TGCAGTGCTAGAGATGAGTCGACTAGCGGGGGCCAGACCCAGTACTTC. Its translation is CSARDESTSGGQTQYF. The chain has TRBV20-1 and TRBJ2-5; 12 bases align to TRBD2. J was trimmed by 6 bases and V by 0 bases; bases with no gene match: 8. Germline V lookup: CDR1 DFQATT, CDR2 SNEGSKA (reference sequence). The CDR3 consists of 16 residues.

This chain joins TRBV29-1 and TRBJ2-1; TRBD2 is a possible D gene (6 bases). The germline CDR1 and CDR2 sequences are SQVTM and ANQGSEA. Trimming stripped 0 bases from V and 11 bases from J, with 14 bases between. There are 13 residues in the CDR3. CDR3 sequence: CSVEDGRGDKQFF. CDR3 DNA: TGCAGCGTTGAAGATGGCCGCGGGGATAAGCAGTTCTTC.

This clonotype was counted a few times. The chain uses TRBV7-2 and TRBJ2-3; TRBD2 agrees at 9 bases. Germline assignment: CDR1 SGHTA and CDR2 FQGNSA. The CDR3 consists of 16 residues. V was pared by 1 base and J by 4 bases, with 6 bases of the junction left unmatched. The CDR3: CASSLGGLAPADTQYF. In nucleotides, the CDR3 is TGTGCCAGCAGCTTAGGAGGACTAGCGCCCGCAGATACGCAGTATTTT.

The V call is TRBV6-5, the J call TRBJ2-3; D remains unclear. This CDR3 has 14 residues. The germline V gene encodes CDR1 MNHEY and CDR2 SVGAGI. V was clipped by 6 bases and J by 0 bases, with 10 bases between them. In DNA form, the CDR3 reads TGTGCCAGCAGCCTTCTATTTAGCACAGATACGCAGTATTTT. Amino acids: CASSLLFSTDTQYF.

V gene TRBV11-2 combines with J gene TRBJ2-5; D perhaps matches TRBD2 (6 bases). V was clipped by 5 bases and J by 4 bases, with 14 bases between them. Germline V gives CDR1 SGHAT, CDR2 FQNNGV. This CDR3 spans 14 amino acids. CDR3 bases: TGTGCCAGCAGCAGCTGGGGGGTGGCAGAGACCCAGTACTTC. Its protein product is CASSSWGVAETQYF.

Concerning this clonotype: Mismatch with germline at one junction end may stem from a read error. The chain joins TRBV4-2 to TRBJ2-1, with 11 bases matching TRBD2. Looked up from germline, CDR1 is LGHNA and CDR2 is YNFKEQ. The CDR3 loop spans 17 amino acids. The CDR3 bases are TGTACCAGCAGCCCGGGACTAGCGGAACCCAGCCACAATGAGCAGTTCTTC. Translated: CTSSPGLAEPSHNEQFF.

The chain employs TRBV7-2 and TRBJ2-1; 10 bases agree with TRBD2. Germline-derived CDR1 and CDR2 are SGHTA and FQGNSA. The CDR3 consists of 16 residues. Losses at the gene ends were 2 bases for V and 8 bases for J; bases not matched to a gene: 9. The DNA of the CDR3 is TGTGCCAGCAGCTTAAATCCCCTAGCGGGAGTTTATGAGCAGTTCTTC. This encodes CASSLNPLAGVYEQFF.

In this sample, this clonotype turned up a few times. The V and J genes are TRBV2 and TRBJ2-5, with a possible D match to TRBD2 (5 bases). The CDR3 length is 13 residues. Looked up from germline, CDR1 is SNHLY and CDR2 is FYNNEI. V was pared by 10 bases and J by 3 bases, with 15 bases between. CDR3 coding DNA: TGTGCCACCGGAAACGGGATGAAAGAGACCCAGTACTTC. Translated: CATGNGMKETQYF. Combining the CDR3 with reference TRBV2 and TRBJ2-5 gives the whole variable domain EPEVTQTPSHQVTQMGQEVILRCVPISNHLYFYWYRQILGQKVEFLVSFYNNEISEKSEIFDDQFSVERPDGSNFTLKIRSTKLEDSAMYFCATGNGMKETQYFGPGTRLLVL.

J is TRBJ1-1 and V is TRBV12-3 or TRBV12-4; D might be TRBD1 (5 bases). Deletions cut 9 bases from V and 6 bases from J, with 11 bases between. The length of the CDR3 is 11 residues. CDR3 loop: CASSRASEAFF. The CDR3 DNA reads as TGTGCCAGTTCCAGGGCATCTGAAGCTTTCTTT.

The V gene is TRBV6-5, the J gene TRBJ2-5, with TRBD2 as a possible D gene (5 bases). Trimming stripped 0 bases from V and 5 bases from J, with 13 bases between. Germline values: CDR1 MNHEY, CDR2 SVGAGI. This CDR3 region has 15 residues. In nucleotides, the CDR3 is TGTGCCAGCAGTTACTCCGACGAGGGCGTGGAGACCCAGTACTTC. It encodes CASSYSDEGVETQYF.

This clonotype has only a few counts. The chain has TRBV6-2 or TRBV6-3 and TRBJ1-4; no clear D gene. Germline V gene data show CDR1 as MNHEY and CDR2 as SVGEGT. The CDR3 covers 13 residues. The V end was cut by 7 bases, the J end by 0 bases, with 6 bases between. CDR3 sequence: CASKDATNEKLFF. The DNA of the CDR3 is TGTGCCAGCAAGGATGCAACTAATGAAAAACTGTTTTTT.

The chain carries TRBV27 and TRBJ1-5; 10 nucleotides match TRBD1. The junction had 14 bases not matched to a gene; V was cut back by 4 bases and J by 11 bases. CDR1 and CDR2 from the germline V gene are MNHEY and SMNVEV (reference sequence). The CDR3 sequence is 16 residues long. CDR3 loop: CASSSGTGAGSQAQHF. In nucleotides, the CDR3 is TGTGCCAGCAGTTCCGGGACAGGGGCCGGGTCACAGGCCCAGCATTTT.

The sample holds a few counts of this clonotype. The chain employs TRBV6-6 and TRBJ2-5; 8 nucleotides align to TRBD1. Germline lookup yields CDR1 MNHNY and CDR2 SVGAGI (reference sequence). With V trimmed by 4 bases and J by 4 bases, 8 bases remained unmatched. This CDR3 has 15 amino acids. CDR3 in DNA: TGTGCCAGCAGTTCGGCCCCAGGGGGCGGAGAGACCCAGTACTTC. Residues: CASSSAPGGGETQYF.

The genes are TRBV12-3 or TRBV12-4 and TRBJ2-3; 9 bases map to TRBD2. Trimming removed 6 bases from V and 5 bases from J; junction bases left unmatched: 6. There are 14 residues in the CDR3. CDR3 in amino acids: CASSWTSDQDTQYF. For the CDR3, the DNA is TGTGCCAGCAGCTGGACTAGCGACCAAGATACGCAGTATTTT.